This entry is about one T cell receptor (beta chain). No antigen is known for it. The sample is drawn from a study of identifying expanded T cells in peripheral blood. Overall study findings and caveats: Technical replicates showed about 1.2 changed clones; two weeks about 16.4; four weeks 19.

Germline CDR1 and CDR2: MNHEY and SMNVEV (reference sequence). This CDR3 has 15 amino acids. Trimming cost V 5 bases and J 0 bases, with 11 bases left between them. TCRdb keeps only in-frame clones here, not all; method: immunoSEQ multiplex PCR. The sample comprises approximately 75,000 clones, roughly 90% of which are singletons, and over 2.5% rests with the top ten. This TCR derives from a person between 18 and 69 years old in good health. The chain couples TRBV27 to TRBJ2-1; D ambiguous. Sample: blood. CDR3 DNA: TGTGCCAGCAGTCCGACTGTTAGCTCCTACAATGAGCAGTTCTTC. Encoded protein: CASSPTVSSYNEQFF.